The entry below gives a single TCR beta chain sequence along with its context. This receptor's antigen is unknown. No base qualities exist here, and no much larger clone lies one base off it. The sample belongs to a study of technical replicates of blood from a few donors (dated by TCRdb to about 2017). Library preparation used the immunoSEQ multiplex PCR assay. TCRdb took over this immuneACCESS table, retaining in-frame rearrangements with V and J assigned. Such tables are incomplete; in checked studies, under half of the missing clones stem from an unresolved V gene, and the remainder is unexplained. Here the sample has some 98,000 clones; approximately 96% occur a single time. In total, the top ten clones hold approximately 0.23% of the sample. V loses 2 bases of germline sequence and J loses 5 bases, and the interval between the two ends is 15 bases. The cysteine opens and the phenylalanine closes a CDR3 of 16 amino acids. Only the CDR3 DNA is retained, 48 bases long and in frame from the first base. As encoded in the germline V gene, CDR1 is KGHSH while CDR2 is LQKENI.

Sequenced sample: T cells isolated from PBMCs. This TCR derives from a human donor in good health. This receptor chain uses TRBV18 and TRBJ1-4; no D gene is confidently identified. Read as DNA, the sequence is TGTGCCAGCTCACCAACCCCGCGGGATAAAAATGAAAAACTGTTTTTT. Translated, it gives CASSPTPRDKNEKLFF. Reference TRBV18 and TRBJ1-4 proteins supply the regions before and after the CDR3; the full variable domain is: NAGVMQNPRHLVRRRGQEARLRCSPMKGHSHVYWYRQLPEEGLKFMVYLQKENIIDESGMPKERFSAEFPKEGPSILRIQQVVRGDSAAYFCASSPTPRDKNEKLFFGSGTQLSVL.